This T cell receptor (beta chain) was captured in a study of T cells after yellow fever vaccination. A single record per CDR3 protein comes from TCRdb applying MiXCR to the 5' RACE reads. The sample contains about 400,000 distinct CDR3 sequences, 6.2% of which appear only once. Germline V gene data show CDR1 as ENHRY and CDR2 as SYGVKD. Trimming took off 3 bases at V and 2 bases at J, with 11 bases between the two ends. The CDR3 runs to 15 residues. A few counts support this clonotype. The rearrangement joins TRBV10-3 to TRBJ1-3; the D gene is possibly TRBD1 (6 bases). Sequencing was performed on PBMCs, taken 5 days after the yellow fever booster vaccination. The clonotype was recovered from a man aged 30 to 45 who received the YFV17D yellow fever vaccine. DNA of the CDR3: TGTGCCATCAGTGATGGGGGGCAGACTGGAAACACCATATATTTT. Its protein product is CAISDGGQTGNTIYF.